This entry lists 26 T cell receptor beta chains sequenced from one sample in a study of vaccination effects on CD4 cells after COVID-19. What these receptors recognize is not known. Having been cultured for roughly 11 days, the cells underwent CD4+ T cell isolation. Documented for the person is a PCR-confirmed SARS-CoV-2 infection occurring between March and December 2020. Participants completed two doses of the BNT162b2 or mRNA-1273 vaccine. Sequencing used immunoSEQ multiplex PCR; TCRdb keeps in-frame clones, though not all of them. The sample shows 30,000 to 40,000 clones, roughly 75% of them seen only once. The material sequenced was CD4+ T cells from PBMCs cultured without peptide, taken after COVID-19 vaccination. These receptors came from a human donor who had a prior SARS-CoV-2 infection.

The V call is TRBV5-4, the J call TRBJ2-7; 8 positions agree with TRBD1. This CDR3 region has 16 residues. Germline V gives CDR1 SGHNT, CDR2 YYREEE (reference sequence). V gave up 0 bases and J gave up 3 bases; unmatched junction bases: 8. For the CDR3, the DNA is TGTGCCAGCAGCTTGGCCGGGGCAGGGGGCCTCTACGAGCAGTACTTC. This translates into CASSLAGAGGLYEQYF.

The rearrangement uses TRBV29-1 and TRBJ1-1; 7 nucleotides match TRBD1. Germline V gene lookup returns CDR1 SQVTM and CDR2 ANQGSEA. This CDR3 comprises 13 residues. Trimming at V came to 5 bases and at J to 0 bases, leaving 3 bases not matched to a gene. The CDR3 DNA is TGCAGCGTTCGGACAGGCATGAACACTGAAGCTTTCTTT. Residues: CSVRTGMNTEAFF.

The chain has TRBV12-3 or TRBV12-4 and TRBJ2-1; possible D gene TRBD1, 6 bases. The CDR3 has 11 residues. CDR3 region: CATGRGGEQFF. The CDR3 nucleotides read TGTGCGACCGGACGAGGGGGTGAGCAGTTCTTC.

The V call is TRBV7-3, the J call TRBJ1-1, with D possibly TRBD1 on 6 matching bases. Trimming took 5 bases from V and 5 from J, leaving 18 bases between them. In germline, CDR1 is SGHTA, CDR2 FQGTGA. The CDR3 is 15 amino acids. Here the CDR3 reads CASSPQPQGQTEAFF. CDR3 DNA: TGTGCCAGCAGCCCCCAACCCCAGGGGCAAACTGAAGCTTTCTTT.

The V and J genes are TRBV19 and TRBJ2-1; 9 nucleotides line up with TRBD2. This CDR3 is 19 amino acids long. After removal of 3 bases from V and 7 bases from J, the junction contained 19 bases not matched to a gene. Per the germline V gene, CDR1 is LNHDA and CDR2 is SQIVND (reference sequence). In nucleotides, the CDR3 is TGTGCCAGTAGTATGGACCCCGGCCTTAGCGGGAGTTTAGAAAATGAGCAGTTCTTC. Translating gives CASSMDPGLSGSLENEQFF.

The CDR3 region is CASSIGPVRSSYNSPLHF. The CDR3 DNA is TGTGCCAGTAGTATAGGCCCAGTTCGATCCTCCTATAATTCACCCCTCCACTTT. The rearrangement joins TRBV19 to TRBJ1-6, with D hard to call. Per germline, CDR1 LNHDA and CDR2 SQIVND (reference sequence). This CDR3 is 18 amino acids long. Trimming took 1 base from V and 0 from J, leaving 13 bases between them.

This clone was detected only a few times. This sequence joins TRBV27 and TRBJ2-7, with 8 bases identical to TRBD2. The germline V gene encodes CDR1 MNHEY and CDR2 SMNVEV (reference sequence). This CDR3 comprises 16 residues. Trimming cost V 6 bases and J 3 bases; bases outside gene matches: 13. In nucleotides, the CDR3 is TGTGCCAGCAGACGGGAGGCTAGCGGGCGAAACTACGAGCAGTACTTC. It encodes CASRREASGRNYEQYF.

This clone appeared once. V usage is TRBV7-2 and J usage is TRBJ2-2; no clear D. CDR1 SGHTA and CDR2 FQGNSA come from the germline V gene. The CDR3 spans 14 residues. V was trimmed by 3 bases and J by 3 bases, leaving 8 bases between them. CDR3 coding DNA: TGTGCCAGCAGCTTTCCCAGGTACACCGGGGAGCTGTTTTTT. Its protein is CASSFPRYTGELFF.

This chain joins TRBV19 and TRBJ1-3, with D tentatively TRBD1 (6 bases). V lost 6 bases, J lost 4 bases, and 22 bases lay in between. Germline CDR1 and CDR2: LNHDA and SQIVND (reference sequence). The CDR3 totals 17 residues. The CDR3 loop reads CASRRRRGQGVGNTIYF. The CDR3 DNA is TGTGCCAGTAGGCGGAGACGGGGGCAGGGAGTCGGAAACACCATATATTTT.

This clone was recorded a few times. The chain recombines TRBV5-6 with TRBJ2-3, with 9 positions matching TRBD1. Losses at the gene ends were 1 base for V and 4 bases for J; bases not matched to a gene: 10. The CDR3 has 17 residues. Germline CDR1 and CDR2: SGHDT and YYEEEE. CDR3 sequence reads: CASSLRTGALGSDTQYF. The CDR3 bases are TGTGCCAGCAGCTTGAGGACAGGGGCCCTTGGGTCAGATACGCAGTATTTT.

A few counts support this clone. The genes are TRBV9 and TRBJ1-2; D gene ambiguous. Germline V gene data show CDR1 as SGDLS and CDR2 as YYNGEE. The CDR3 is 14 amino acids. The ends were cut back, 1 base at V and 4 bases at J, with 11 bases in the middle. CDR3 sequence (DNA): TGTGCCAGCAGCGTAAATGGGCAGACCTATGGCTACACCTTC. It encodes CASSVNGQTYGYTF. The whole variable domain, remainder taken from reference TRBV9 and TRBJ1-2, is DSGVTQTPKHLITATGQRVTLRCSPRSGDLSVYWYQQSLDQGLQFLIQYYNGEERAKGNILERFSAQQFPDLHSELNLSSLELGDSALYFCASSVNGQTYGYTFGSGTRLTVV.

The rearrangement links TRBV9 to TRBJ1-2; the D gene is possibly TRBD1 (6 bases). The CDR3 is 15 amino acids. Germline CDR1 and CDR2: SGDLS and YYNGEE. V shed 0 bases and J shed 4 bases, with 13 bases lying between them. The CDR3 DNA reads as TGTGCCAGCAGCGTAGGAGAGGGGGACGCCTATGGCTACACCTTC. This sequence encodes CASSVGEGDAYGYTF.

V is TRBV5-1 and J is TRBJ2-7; 12 nucleotides align to TRBD1. Germline assignment: CDR1 SGHRS and CDR2 YFSETQ. The CDR3 is 14 amino acids. With V trimmed by 4 bases and J by 5 bases, 4 bases remained unmatched. For the CDR3, the DNA is TGCGCCAGCAGCCGAGGGACAGGGGGCCACGAGCAGTACTTC. Encoded protein: CASSRGTGGHEQYF.

The chain combines TRBV20-1 with TRBJ2-7; 10 bases are shared with TRBD2. Trimming removed 3 bases from V and 4 bases from J; junction bases left unmatched: 6. The V gene's germline CDR1 is DFQATT and CDR2 SNEGSKA (reference sequence). This CDR3 spans 14 amino acids. CDR3 loop: CSASIAGGFYEQYF. CDR3 in DNA: TGCAGTGCTAGTATAGCGGGAGGTTTTTACGAGCAGTACTTC.

The chain joins TRBV4-1 to TRBJ2-7; 8 bases are a match to TRBD2. With 3 bases clipped from V and 2 bases from J, the junction kept 9 bases outside the gene matches. CDR3 size: 16 residues. CDR1 MGHRA and CDR2 YSYEKL come from the germline V gene. This CDR3 reads CASSHPPGGAAYEQYF. The DNA for the CDR3 is TGCGCCAGCAGCCACCCCCCGGGGGGGGCAGCCTACGAGCAGTACTTC.

The chain links TRBV9 to TRBJ1-2; maybe TRBD1 (5 bases). Per the germline V gene, CDR1 is SGDLS and CDR2 is YYNGEE. Trimming stripped 2 bases from V and 4 bases from J, with 12 bases between. The CDR3 has 14 residues. The CDR3 sequence: CASSVRDAAYGYTF. DNA for the CDR3: TGTGCCAGCAGCGTCCGGGACGCTGCCTATGGCTACACCTTC.

In its sample, this clone was seen a few times. The chain employs TRBV10-3 and TRBJ2-1, with a possible D match to TRBD2 (6 bases). The germline V and J ends were trimmed by 7 bases and 0 bases, with 10 bases remaining between them. The CDR3 has 14 residues. The germline V gene encodes CDR1 ENHRY and CDR2 SYGVKD. The CDR3 region has the DNA TGTGCCATCACCGGCGGGGACTCCTACAATGAGCAGTTCTTC. This translates into CAITGGDSYNEQFF.

This chain uses TRBV6-2 or TRBV6-3 with TRBJ2-2; no clear D gene. The CDR3 sequence is 13 residues long. Per germline, CDR1 MNHEY and CDR2 SVGEGT. V lost 1 base and J lost 6, with 6 bases in between. The CDR3 spells CASSYLGAGELFF. The CDR3, as DNA: TGTGCCAGCAGTTACTTGGGTGCCGGGGAGCTGTTTTTT.

The J gene is TRBJ1-3, the V gene TRBV19, with D unresolved. CDR1 is LNHDA and CDR2 is SQIVND in the germline V gene (reference sequence). This CDR3 is built from 16 residues. V was cut by 0 bases and J by 0 bases, with 9 bases left in between. CDR3 sequence (DNA): TGTGCCAGTAGTATAGAGAGGGCGTACTCTGGAAACACCATATATTTT. Its protein product is CASSIERAYSGNTIYF.

The V call is TRBV20-1, the J call TRBJ2-7, with 8 bases lining up with TRBD2. This CDR3 region has 11 residues. The V and J ends lost 6 bases and 3 bases, in that order; junction bases with no gene match: 1. Germline CDR1 and CDR2: DFQATT and SNEGSKA (reference sequence). The CDR3 is CSASGGYEQYF. The CDR3 DNA reads TGCAGTGCCAGCGGGGGCTACGAGCAGTACTTC.

This clone was found a few times. The rearrangement uses TRBV5-1 and TRBJ2-7, with 7 bases fitting TRBD2. V was clipped by 5 bases and J by 0 bases; unmatched bases: 2. CDR3 length: 13 residues. Germline loops: CDR1 SGHRS, CDR2 YFSETQ. CDR3 nucleotides: TGCGCCAGCAGTCGGGACTACTCCTACGAGCAGTACTTC. Translated, it gives CASSRDYSYEQYF.

The chain recombines TRBV4-2 with TRBJ2-3; 8 nucleotides line up with TRBD2. Trimming at V came to 1 base and at J to 0 bases, leaving 9 bases not matched to a gene. CDR1 and CDR2 from the germline V gene are LGHNA and YNFKEQ. CDR3 size: 18 residues. CDR3 sequence reads: CASSQVGSGGGSTDTQYF. The CDR3 DNA follows: TGTGCCAGCAGCCAAGTGGGGTCCGGGGGGGGTAGCACAGATACGCAGTATTTT.

This clone was detected a few times. The chain employs TRBV19 and TRBJ2-2; TRBD1 agrees at 7 bases. Germline CDR1 and CDR2: LNHDA and SQIVND (reference sequence). V lost 6 bases and J lost 4; bases outside the gene matches: 8. This CDR3 comprises 15 residues. Written as DNA, the CDR3 is TGTGCCAGTAGCTCCGGGACAGTAGTCACCGGGGAGCTGTTTTTT. This gives the protein CASSSGTVVTGELFF. The full variable domain, in which reference TRBV19 and TRBJ2-2 provide the parts outside the CDR3, is DGGITQSPKYLFRKEGQNVTLSCEQNLNHDAMYWYRQDPGQGLRLIYYSQIVNDFQKGDIAEGYSVSREKKESFPLTVTSAQKNPTAFYLCASSSGTVVTGELFFGEGSRLTVL.

The chain recombines TRBV7-9 with TRBJ1-4; D is possibly TRBD1 (5 bases). The V end was cut by 1 base, the J end by 5 bases, with 11 bases between. The CDR3 extends over 15 amino acids. CDR1 SEHNR and CDR2 FQNEAQ come from the germline V gene (reference sequence). Here the CDR3 reads CASSLGQIRNEKLFF. CDR3 nucleotides: TGTGCCAGCAGCTTAGGACAGATCCGAAATGAAAAACTGTTTTTT.

V gene TRBV12-3 or TRBV12-4 combines with J gene TRBJ1-1, with TRBD1 matching 7 bases. The junction had 6 bases not matched to a gene; V was cut back by 5 bases and J by 6 bases. The CDR3 runs to 13 residues. The CDR3 protein is CASSRTGAAEAFF. DNA of the CDR3: TGTGCCAGCAGTCGGACAGGCGCCGCTGAAGCTTTCTTT.

This chain joins TRBV4-1 and TRBJ2-3, with D possibly matching TRBD2 (6 bases). This CDR3 region has 15 residues. Per germline, CDR1 MGHRA and CDR2 YSYEKL. V lost 0 bases, J lost 5 bases, and 12 bases lay in between. Here the CDR3 DNA reads TGCGCCAGCAGCCAAGATATCGGAGCGGGAGATACGCAGTATTTT. Its protein is CASSQDIGAGDTQYF.